This T cell receptor (beta chain) was sequenced during a study of cytomegalovirus exposure and HLA in healthy donors. General study points: Compared with the approximately 700-donor mean, an Asian-associated ancestry cluster reportedly had fewer N-insertions, according to a later analysis.

Use of 60 Vbeta and 13 Jbeta primers characterized the PCR. Generated by immunoSEQ multiplex PCR, the TCRdb table keeps only in-frame clones and is missing some. This table has 95,000 to 100,000 clones, over 75% appearing once. This clone turned up a few times. Its antigen is unknown. This CDR3 has 14 residues. Deletions cut 4 bases from V and 4 bases from J, with 13 bases between. Per the germline V gene, CDR1 is MNHEY and CDR2 is SVGAGI. The source of this sequence is a female donor in good health and CMV-seropositive. The sequenced sample consisted of PBMCs. The genes are TRBV6-5 and TRBJ1-2; D is possibly TRBD1 (6 bases). CDR3 in DNA: TGTGCCAGCAGTTTGGGACAACGCACCTATGGCTACACCTTC. The encoded protein is CASSLGQRTYGYTF.